Described below is a single T cell receptor (beta chain) sequence and its context. Its antigen is unidentified. The CDR3 extends 3 residues past the end of the read, so its final part is completed from the germline J gene. This record comes from a study of Tregs in tolerant kidney transplant recipients. Study-level points and caveats: Donor-specific Treg expansion exceeded global Treg expansion in tolerant patients, suggesting antigen drive. Findings come from small patient numbers and require larger validation.

Method: immunoSEQ multiplex PCR; TCRdb's copy keeps in-frame clones and lacks some. The sample table sets out tens of thousands of clones. The CDR3 runs 16 residues. V shed 2 bases, J shed 4 bases, and the junction held 7 bases outside the gene matches. CDR1 is SGHVS and CDR2 is FQNEAQ in the germline V gene. The clonotype was recovered from a human donor who received a combined kidney and bone marrow transplant. The rearrangement links TRBV7-8 to TRBJ2-3; 9 positions agree with TRBD2. Sequenced here: CD4+ T cells from blood, sampled before the transplant. CDR3 DNA (partial): TGTGCCAGCAGCTTAAAACGGCGGGAGGGCGCAGATACG. Translated, it gives CASSLKRREGADT. The whole CDR3 is CASSLKRREGADTQYF.